The next 25 T cell receptor beta chains were all read from a single sample in a study of identical twins (dated by TCRdb to the mid-2010s). Library method: 5' RACE. Sequenced using an Illumina HiSeq 2000. In TCRdb, the public reads were trimmed at Q25 with fastp and aligned with MiXCR, with productive beta chains retained. Records with the same CDR3 protein are collapsed into one entry carrying the most frequent genes and DNA. Here the sample has roughly 750,000 distinct CDR3 sequences; 21% occur a single time. 4% to 5.5% of the sample lies in the top ten. Separately, the same data were catalogued under a study of T cells expressing NK-cell markers.

Sample: PBMCs. The source of these receptors is a woman between 18 and 30 years old in good health.

This clonotype has more than one count but fewer than ten. The gene calls are TRBV5-1 and TRBJ2-5, with D perhaps assigned TRBD1 or TRBD2 (5 bases each). Germline CDR1 is SGHRS and CDR2 is YFSETQ. V shed 4 bases and J shed 7 bases, with 8 bases lying between them. There are 11 residues in the CDR3. This CDR3 reads CASSGGVTQYF. The CDR3 nucleotides read TGCGCCAGCAGCGGGGGTGTGACCCAGTACTTC. Filled out from reference TRBV5-1 and TRBJ2-5, the complete variable domain reads KAGVTQTPRYLIKTRGQQVTLSCSPISGHRSVSWYQQTPGQGLQFLFEYFSETQRNKGNFPGRFSGRQFSNSRSEMNVSTLELGDSALYLCASSGGVTQYFGPGTRLLVL.

The chain uses TRBV18 and TRBJ2-5; either TRBD1 or TRBD2 may fit D (7 bases each). In germline, CDR1 is KGHSH, CDR2 LQKENI. The V gene lost 0 bases and the J gene lost 6 bases, with 17 bases spanning the gap. The CDR3 totals 16 residues. The CDR3 bases are TGTGCCAGCTCACCACCCCGGCCGCAGGGGGGGAAGACCCAGTACTTC. Its protein product is CASSPPRPQGGKTQYF.

This rearrangement joins TRBV13 to TRBJ2-7; D is perhaps TRBD1 or TRBD2 (5 bases each). V was trimmed by 3 bases and J by 0 bases, leaving 18 bases between them. Germline CDR1 and CDR2: PRHDT and FYEKMQ (reference sequence). CDR3 length: 17 amino acids. The CDR3 nucleotides read TGTGCCAGCAGCTTGATACCCCCGGGACGGAGCTCCTACGAGCAGTACTTC. Encoded protein: CASSLIPPGRSSYEQYF.

This clonotype was counted many times. J is TRBJ2-1 and V is TRBV20-1, with D perhaps TRBD2 (6 bases). Deletions cut 0 bases from V and 7 bases from J, with 16 bases between. Germline V gene sequence: CDR1 DFQATT, CDR2 SNEGSKA (reference sequence). The CDR3 contains 15 residues. The CDR3 spells CSARDRRGVGNEQFF. The CDR3 bases are TGCAGTGCTAGAGATCGGCGCGGGGTGGGTAATGAGCAGTTCTTC.

The sample holds a few counts of this clonotype. The rearrangement links TRBV9 to TRBJ2-7; the D gene could be TRBD1 or TRBD2 (5 bases each). The CDR3 length is 14 residues. The germline CDR1 and CDR2 sequences are SGDLS and YYNGEE. V was cut by 0 bases and J by 6 bases, with 13 bases left in between. The CDR3 DNA is TGTGCCAGCAGCGTAGGGACACCCGAGGGCGAGCAGTACTTC. Translated, it gives CASSVGTPEGEQYF.

As for this clonotype: Sequence at one end of the junction differs from germline and may be a read error. This chain uses TRBV12-3 or TRBV12-4 with TRBJ2-7, with 10 bases fitting TRBD2. There are 11 residues in the CDR3. CDR3 region: CASSSTSGRIF. The CDR3 DNA follows: TGTGCCAGCAGTTCGACTAGCGGGCGCATCTTC.

The rearrangement joins TRBV5-8 to TRBJ1-4; unclear D gene. The V gene's germline CDR1 is SGHTS and CDR2 YDEGEE. CDR3 size: 12 residues. The V and J ends lost 4 bases and 14 bases respectively, with 15 bases between them. The DNA for the CDR3 is TGTGCCAGCAGCCATGGGCCGGCAGAGCTGTTTTTT. Protein: CASSHGPAELFF.

The chain combines TRBV5-1 with TRBJ2-1, with 8 bases aligning to TRBD2. This CDR3 contains 17 residues. CDR1 is SGHRS, CDR2 YFSETQ, per germline. Trimming removed 4 bases from V and 5 bases from J; junction bases left unmatched: 14. CDR3: CASSPMAGGPTDNEQFF. In nucleotides, the CDR3 is TGCGCCAGCAGCCCCATGGCGGGAGGCCCCACGGACAATGAGCAGTTCTTC.

The chain carries TRBV12-3 or TRBV12-4 and TRBJ2-3; D gene ambiguous. This CDR3 has 12 residues. V lost 6 bases to trimming and J lost 4 bases, with 8 bases between them. CDR3 in DNA: TGTGCCAGCAGCGCTCCTTCAGATACGCAGTATTTT. Protein sequence: CASSAPSDTQYF.

This clonotype was counted at least ten times. The chain is built from TRBV20-1 and TRBJ2-3; D unresolved. V was trimmed by 5 bases and J by 2 bases, leaving 17 bases between them. Germline-derived CDR1 and CDR2 are DFQATT and SNEGSKA (reference sequence). CDR3 length: 15 amino acids. The CDR3 region is CSAPSHARLTDTQYF. CDR3 DNA: TGCAGTGCTCCCAGCCACGCCCGCCTCACAGATACGCAGTATTTT.

This clonotype has just one count. The chain has TRBV7-2 and TRBJ2-7; 8 bases agree with TRBD2. The germline CDR1 and CDR2 sequences are SGHTA and FQGNSA. V was pared by 8 bases and J by 3 bases, with 12 bases of the junction left unmatched. This CDR3 has 15 residues. The CDR3 here is CASRLGSGIVYEQYF. As DNA, the CDR3 is TGTGCCAGCCGCCTTGGTAGCGGGATAGTCTACGAGCAGTACTTC.

This clonotype was found a few times. This rearrangement joins TRBV9 to TRBJ1-5; D ambiguous. Germline assignment: CDR1 SGDLS and CDR2 YYNGEE. CDR3 length: 15 residues. Between the trimmed V and J ends, which lost 0 bases and 0 bases, there was a span of 7 bases. CDR3 sequence reads: CASSVGRDSNQPQHF. The DNA of the CDR3 is TGTGCCAGCAGCGTAGGCAGAGATAGCAATCAGCCCCAGCATTTT.

This clonotype appeared a few times. The chain is built from TRBV4-3 and TRBJ2-2; weak D call: TRBD2 (6 bases). This CDR3 is built from 16 residues. CDR1 is LGHNA and CDR2 is YSLEER in the germline V gene. V shed 2 bases and J shed 4 bases, with 14 bases lying between them. CDR3 loop: CASSQFLGRSTGELFF. The CDR3 nucleotides read TGCGCCAGCAGCCAATTCCTCGGGAGATCCACCGGGGAGCTGTTTTTT.

This clonotype has more than one count but fewer than ten. The V and J genes are TRBV7-8 and TRBJ2-5; D gene ambiguous. This CDR3 is built from 16 residues. V gave up 2 bases and J gave up 5 bases, with 18 bases separating them. From germline, CDR1 is SGHVS and CDR2 FQNEAQ. CDR3 sequence: CASSLRVSTSGETQYF. CDR3 nucleotides: TGTGCCAGCAGCTTAAGAGTCTCCACTTCCGGGGAGACCCAGTACTTC.

The table lists this clonotype with a few counts. This chain joins TRBV20-1 and TRBJ2-7; no clear D gene. V was cut by 6 bases and J by 5 bases, with 11 bases left in between. CDR3 length: 11 amino acids. From germline, CDR1 is DFQATT and CDR2 SNEGSKA (reference sequence). The chain's CDR3 is CSATSKNEQYF. Written as DNA, the CDR3 is TGCAGTGCCACCTCGAAGAACGAGCAGTACTTC.

The V gene is TRBV12-3 or TRBV12-4, the J gene TRBJ1-5, with D hard to call. V shed 8 bases and J shed 3 bases, with 11 bases lying between them. The CDR3 spans 13 residues. The CDR3 loop is CASGRQDNQPQHF. In DNA, the CDR3 is TGTGCCAGCGGCCGTCAGGACAATCAGCCCCAGCATTTT.

This chain connects TRBV29-1 to TRBJ2-7; 7 bases align to TRBD2. The CDR3 has 14 amino acids. Germline V lookup: CDR1 SQVTM, CDR2 ANQGSEA. V shed 4 bases, J shed 0 bases, and the junction held 6 bases outside the gene matches. The CDR3 DNA is TGCAGCGTTGTGGGAGGGTCCAACTCCTACGAGCAGTACTTC. Protein: CSVVGGSNSYEQYF.

This clonotype was observed a few times. The V gene is TRBV7-2, the J gene TRBJ2-3; possibly TRBD1 for D (6 bases). The V end was cut by 5 bases, the J end by 1 base, with 7 bases between. CDR1 and CDR2 from the germline V gene are SGHTA and FQGNSA. The CDR3 is 13 residues long. CDR3 region: CASSQGRTDTQYF. In DNA, the CDR3 is TGTGCCAGCAGCCAGGGGCGCACAGATACGCAGTATTTT.

This clonotype came up a few times. J is TRBJ2-5 and V is TRBV20-1; no reliable D call. The length of the CDR3 is 14 residues. CDR1 is DFQATT, CDR2 SNEGSKA, per germline (reference sequence). V was trimmed by 5 bases and J by 5 bases, leaving 18 bases between them. The CDR3 reads CSARFIIGVETQYF. CDR3 sequence (DNA): TGCAGTGCTCGTTTTATTATTGGAGTCGAGACCCAGTACTTC.

The table lists this clonotype with many counts. This chain connects TRBV20-1 to TRBJ1-1; 8 bases are shared with TRBD1. The CDR3 has 15 residues. After removal of 2 bases from V and 3 bases from J, the junction contained 8 bases not matched to a gene. The germline gives CDR1 DFQATT, CDR2 SNEGSKA (reference sequence). The chain's CDR3 is CSARLTTGADTEAFF. The CDR3 DNA reads as TGCAGTGCTAGACTTACGACAGGGGCAGACACTGAAGCTTTCTTT.

This clonotype was counted a few times. The rearrangement links TRBV7-2 to TRBJ1-5; the D gene is possibly TRBD1 (5 bases). Germline loops: CDR1 SGHTA, CDR2 FQGNSA. V was cut by 3 bases and J by 8 bases, with 11 bases left in between. This CDR3 has 13 residues. The CDR3 is CASSFLVGEPQHF. CDR3 bases: TGTGCCAGCAGCTTTTTGGTGGGGGAGCCCCAGCATTTT. The variable domain in full, completed from reference TRBV7-2 and TRBJ1-5, reads GAGVSQSPSNKVTEKGKDVELRCDPISGHTALYWYRQSLGQGLEFLIYFQGNSAPDKSGLPSDRFSAERTGGSVSTLTIQRTQQEDSAVYLCASSFLVGEPQHFGDGTRLSIL.

Ten or more counts support this clonotype. The chain carries TRBV18 and TRBJ2-1; 11 positions match TRBD2. Germline V gene sequence: CDR1 KGHSH, CDR2 LQKENI. The CDR3 is made up of 16 amino acids. V lost 4 bases to trimming and J lost 4 bases; unmatched junction nucleotides: 6. As DNA, the CDR3 is TGTGCCAGCTCACTCACTAGCGGGAGTGGGTACAATGAGCAGTTCTTC. It encodes CASSLTSGSGYNEQFF.

V usage is TRBV7-9 and J usage is TRBJ2-5; tentative D call: TRBD2 (6 bases). Germline V gives CDR1 SEHNR, CDR2 FQNEAQ (reference sequence). Trimming pared 0 bases from V and 4 bases from J, leaving 15 bases between. The CDR3 is 16 amino acids. CDR3: CASSLAGSGNSETQYF. Written as DNA, the CDR3 is TGTGCCAGCAGCTTAGCGGGTAGCGGTAACTCAGAGACCCAGTACTTC. The full variable domain, in which reference TRBV7-9 and TRBJ2-5 provide the parts outside the CDR3, is DTGVSQNPRHKITKRGQNVTFRCDPISEHNRLYWYRQTLGQGPEFLTYFQNEAQLEKSRLLSDRFSAERPKGSFSTLEIQRTEQGDSAMYLCASSLAGSGNSETQYFGPGTRLLVL.

V gene TRBV3-1 combines with J gene TRBJ2-2, with no clear D. V lost 3 bases, J lost 0 bases, and 11 bases lay in between. Per the germline V gene, CDR1 is LGHDT and CDR2 is YNNKEL (reference sequence). The CDR3 has 16 amino acids. The CDR3 coding sequence is TGTGCCAGCAGCCAGTACTTCAACACGAACACCGGGGAGCTGTTTTTT. Its translation: CASSQYFNTNTGELFF.

The table lists this clonotype with a few counts. The chain links TRBV10-2 to TRBJ2-5, with D perhaps TRBD1 or TRBD2 (5 bases each). Germline values: CDR1 WSHSY, CDR2 SAAADI. This CDR3 contains 16 residues. V was shortened by 1 base and J by 2 bases, with 14 bases between the two germline ends. The CDR3 is CASSEFRGWGQETQYF. CDR3 bases: TGCGCCAGCAGTGAGTTTAGGGGTTGGGGGCAAGAGACCCAGTACTTC.